These 7 T cell receptor beta chains came from one sample sequenced in a study of blood T cell repertoires in COVID-19. Produced via immunoSEQ multiplex PCR; TCRdb's table is partial and in-frame only. The sample records around 270,000 clones, about 80% being singletons. Sequenced material: peripheral blood. Receptor source: a person aged 65-85 years with COVID-19, enrolled during active disease.

V is TRBV7-2 and J is TRBJ2-5; D is possibly TRBD2 (5 bases). Germline lookup yields CDR1 SGHTA and CDR2 FQGNSA. With 5 bases removed from V and 5 bases from J, the gap between germline ends came to 12 bases. CDR3 size: 13 residues. The CDR3 protein is CASSPGPGETQYF. CDR3 DNA: TGTGCCAGCAGCCCTGGTCCGGGGGAGACCCAGTACTTC.

This clone was seen more than once but under ten times. J is TRBJ1-3 and V is TRBV7-2, with D unclear. Trimming removed 7 bases from V and 0 bases from J, with 7 bases in between. Germline V lookup: CDR1 SGHTA, CDR2 FQGNSA. This CDR3 has 13 residues. The CDR3 nucleotides read TGTGCCAGCACACCGAGCTCTGGAAACACCATATATTTT. Its protein product is CASTPSSGNTIYF.

This CDR3 reads CATSPRGKRDEQFF. CDR3 coding DNA: TGTGCCACCTCCCCCCGGGGGAAGAGGGATGAGCAGTTCTTC. This chain connects TRBV24-1 to TRBJ2-1, with D maybe TRBD2 (6 bases). V lost 9 bases to trimming and J lost 8 bases, with 19 bases between them. Per the germline V gene, CDR1 is KGHDR and CDR2 is SFDVKD. This CDR3 spans 14 amino acids.

This rearrangement joins TRBV18 to TRBJ1-1; 9 positions agree with TRBD1. This CDR3 contains 14 residues. The junction had 6 bases not matched to a gene; V was cut back by 6 bases and J by 4 bases. CDR1 and CDR2 (germline): KGHSH, LQKENI. The CDR3 DNA sequence: TGTGCCAGCTCGTTACAGGGGGCTGCCACTGAAGCTTTCTTT. Translating gives CASSLQGAATEAFF.

The chain joins TRBV29-1 to TRBJ1-2; D is unresolved. CDR1 is SQVTM, CDR2 ANQGSEA, per germline. V lost 1 base and J 3 bases, leaving 12 bases between the germline ends. This CDR3 region has 14 residues. The CDR3, as DNA: TGCAGCGTTGAAGTGCAGTATCCCCACTATGGCTACACCTTC. Encoded protein: CSVEVQYPHYGYTF.

The V call is TRBV28, the J call TRBJ1-5; 7 bases match TRBD1. Germline V gene sequence: CDR1 MDHEN, CDR2 SYDVKM. J gave up 0 bases and V 7 bases, and 9 bases lay outside the gene matches. The CDR3 runs 16 residues. The CDR3 DNA sequence: TGTGCCAGCAAGACATCCCAGGGGGTTAGCAATCAGCCCCAGCATTTT. It encodes CASKTSQGVSNQPQHF. The whole variable domain, filled in from reference TRBV28 and TRBJ1-5, reads DVKVTQSSRYLVKRTGEKVFLECVQDMDHENMFWYRQDPGLGLRLIYFSYDVKMKEKGDIPEGYSVSREKKERFSLILESASTNQTSMYLCASKTSQGVSNQPQHFGDGTRLSIL.

The chain links TRBV5-1 to TRBJ2-5; D is perhaps TRBD2 (6 bases). The CDR3 extends over 14 amino acids. Between the trimmed V and J ends, which lost 5 bases and 2 bases, there was a span of 13 bases. Germline V CDR1 and CDR2: SGHRS, YFSETQ. This CDR3 reads CASRRGTAQETQYF. CDR3 coding DNA: TGCGCCAGCAGACGCGGGACGGCACAAGAGACCCAGTACTTC. Complete variable domain (other parts from reference TRBV5-1 and TRBJ2-5): KAGVTQTPRYLIKTRGQQVTLSCSPISGHRSVSWYQQTPGQGLQFLFEYFSETQRNKGNFPGRFSGRQFSNSRSEMNVSTLELGDSALYLCASRRGTAQETQYFGPGTRLLVL.